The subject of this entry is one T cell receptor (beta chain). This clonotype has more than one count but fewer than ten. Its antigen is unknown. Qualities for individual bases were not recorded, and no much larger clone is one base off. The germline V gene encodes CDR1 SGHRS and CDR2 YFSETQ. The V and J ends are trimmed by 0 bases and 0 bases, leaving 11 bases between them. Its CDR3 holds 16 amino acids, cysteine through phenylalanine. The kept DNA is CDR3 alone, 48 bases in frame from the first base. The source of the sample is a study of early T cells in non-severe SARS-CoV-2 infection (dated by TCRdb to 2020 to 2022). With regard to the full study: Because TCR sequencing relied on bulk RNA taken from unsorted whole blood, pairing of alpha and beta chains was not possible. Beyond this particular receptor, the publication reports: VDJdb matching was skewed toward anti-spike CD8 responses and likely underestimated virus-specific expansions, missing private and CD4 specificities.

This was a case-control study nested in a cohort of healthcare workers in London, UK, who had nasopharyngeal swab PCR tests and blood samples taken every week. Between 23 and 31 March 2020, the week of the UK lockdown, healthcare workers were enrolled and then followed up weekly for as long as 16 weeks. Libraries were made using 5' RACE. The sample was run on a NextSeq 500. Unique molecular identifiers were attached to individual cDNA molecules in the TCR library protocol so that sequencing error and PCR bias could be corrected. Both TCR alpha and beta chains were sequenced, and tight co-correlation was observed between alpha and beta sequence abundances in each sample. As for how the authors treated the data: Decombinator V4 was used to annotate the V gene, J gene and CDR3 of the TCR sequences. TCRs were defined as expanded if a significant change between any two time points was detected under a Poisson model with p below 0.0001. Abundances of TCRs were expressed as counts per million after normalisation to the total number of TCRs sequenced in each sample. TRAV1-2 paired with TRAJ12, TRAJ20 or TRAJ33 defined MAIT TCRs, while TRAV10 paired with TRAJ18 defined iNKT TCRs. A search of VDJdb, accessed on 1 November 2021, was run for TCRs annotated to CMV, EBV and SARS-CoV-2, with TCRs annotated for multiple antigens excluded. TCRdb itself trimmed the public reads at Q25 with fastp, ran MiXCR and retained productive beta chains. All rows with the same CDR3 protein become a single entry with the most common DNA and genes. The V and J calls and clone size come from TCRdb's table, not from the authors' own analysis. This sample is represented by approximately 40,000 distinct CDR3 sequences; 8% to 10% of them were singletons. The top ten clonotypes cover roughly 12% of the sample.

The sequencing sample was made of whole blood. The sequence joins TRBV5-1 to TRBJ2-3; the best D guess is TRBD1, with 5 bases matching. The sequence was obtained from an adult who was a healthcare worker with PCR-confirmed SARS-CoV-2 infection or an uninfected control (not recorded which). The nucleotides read TGCGCCAGCAGCTTGGAGGGCAGGGATAGCACAGATACGCAGTATTTT. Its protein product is CASSLEGRDSTDTQYF.